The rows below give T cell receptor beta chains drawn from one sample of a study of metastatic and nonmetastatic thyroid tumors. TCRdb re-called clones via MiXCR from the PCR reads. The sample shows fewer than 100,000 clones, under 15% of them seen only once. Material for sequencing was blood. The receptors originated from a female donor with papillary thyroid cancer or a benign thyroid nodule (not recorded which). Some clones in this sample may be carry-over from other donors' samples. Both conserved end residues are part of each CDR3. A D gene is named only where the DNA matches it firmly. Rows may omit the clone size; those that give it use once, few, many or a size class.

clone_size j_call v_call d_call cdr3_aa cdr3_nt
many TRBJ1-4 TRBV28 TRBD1 CASSPGGQNEKLFF TGTGCCAGCAGCCCAGGGGGCCAAAATGAAAAACTGTTTTTT
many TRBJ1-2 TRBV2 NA CASTLQGGGYTF TGTGCCAGCACCTTACAAGGGGGAGGCTACACCTTC
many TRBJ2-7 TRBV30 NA CAWSVSYEQYF TGTGCCTGGAGTGTTTCCTACGAGCAGTACTTC
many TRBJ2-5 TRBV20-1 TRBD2 CSARTSGPVQYF TGCAGTGCTAGGACTAGCGGTCCTGTTCAGTACTTC
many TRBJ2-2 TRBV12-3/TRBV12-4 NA CASSLRASNTGELFF TGTGCCAGCAGTTTACGGGCTTCGAACACCGGGGAGCTGTTTTTT
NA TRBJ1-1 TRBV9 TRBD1 CASSVVVGGGTGRNTEAFF TGTGCCAGCAGCGTAGTAGTCGGCGGGGGGACAGGGAGGAACACTGAAGCTTTCTTT
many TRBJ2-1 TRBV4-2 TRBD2 CASSRAGGGNNEQFF TGTGCCAGCAGCCGGGCGGGCGGGGGGAACAATGAGCAGTTCTTC
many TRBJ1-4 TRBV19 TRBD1 CASTKVGTGNEKLFF TGTGCCAGTACCAAAGTCGGGACAGGGAATGAAAAACTGTTTTTT
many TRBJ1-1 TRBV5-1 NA CASSSTKGVRENTEAFF TGCGCCAGCAGCTCGACGAAGGGGGTAAGGGAAAACACTGAAGCTTTCTTT
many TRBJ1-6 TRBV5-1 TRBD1 CASSPTGTDDRSPLHF TGCGCCAGCAGCCCCACCGGGACAGACGACCGATCACCCCTCCACTTT
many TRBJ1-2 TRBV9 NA CASSPPSGMGNYGYTF TGTGCCAGCAGTCCTCCTTCCGGGATGGGTAACTATGGCTACACCTTC
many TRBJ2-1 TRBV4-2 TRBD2 CASSQEGTRDRYNEQFF TGTGCCAGCAGCCAAGAGGGGACTAGGGATCGCTACAATGAGCAGTTCTTC
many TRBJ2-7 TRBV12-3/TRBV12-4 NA CASGQTYEQYF TGTGCCAGCGGACAGACCTACGAGCAGTACTTC
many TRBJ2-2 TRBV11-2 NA CASSTENTGELFF TGTGCCAGCAGCACAGAGAACACCGGGGAGCTGTTTTTT
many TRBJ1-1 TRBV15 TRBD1 CATSRATPTGTTEAFF TGTGCCACCAGCAGGGCTACTCCGACAGGGACCACTGAAGCTTTCTTT
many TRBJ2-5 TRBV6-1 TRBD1 CASSATGGGGETQYF TGTGCCAGCAGTGCGACAGGGGGGGGAGGAGAGACCCAGTACTTC
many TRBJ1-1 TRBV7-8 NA CASSSSPTAMNTEAFF TGTGCCAGCAGCTCTAGTCCGACAGCTATGAACACTGAAGCTTTCTTT
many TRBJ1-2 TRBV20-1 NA CSATDRIYNYGYTF TGCAGTGCAACTGACAGGATCTATAACTATGGCTACACCTTC
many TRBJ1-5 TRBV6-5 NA CASSYTRGGQPQHF TGTGCCAGCAGTTACACGAGGGGCGGGCAGCCCCAGCATTTT
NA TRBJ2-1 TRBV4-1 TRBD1 CASSRDRGVEQFF TGCGCCAGCAGCCGAGACAGGGGGGTTGAGCAGTTCTTC
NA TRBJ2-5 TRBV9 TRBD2 CASSPGSSGLQTQYF TGTGCCAGCAGCCCTGGTTCTAGCGGACTGCAGACCCAGTACTTC
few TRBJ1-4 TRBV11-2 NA CASSLDWREGEKLFF TGTGCCAGCAGCTTAGATTGGAGGGAGGGTGAAAAACTGTTTTTT